The sequence of this TCR beta chain was determined in a study of Tregs in tolerant kidney transplant recipients. The table came from immunoSEQ multiplex PCR; TCRdb's copy has only in-frame clones and leaves some out. This sample's table reports approximately 30,000 clones. Study findings and constraints: Expanding Tregs on activated donor B cells appeared to best identify donor-specific TCRbeta clones. Biological reproducibility was not directly addressed, but technical replication error appeared minimal.

About this clone itself: Its target is unknown.

The receptor was isolated from a human donor who received a combined kidney and bone marrow transplant. The sequencing here drew on CD8+ T cells from blood, taken before the transplant.

The CDR3 DNA, read in part, is TGTGCCAGCAGCCCCTGGGCCTCATCCTACGAG. Translated: CASSPWASSYE. From start to end, the CDR3 is CASSPWASSYEQYF. The chain employs TRBV7-9 and TRBJ2-7; D remains unclear. The CDR3 end falls 3 residues outside the read, so it is completed with the germline J gene. The CDR3 contains 14 residues. With 5 bases removed from V and 1 base from J, the gap between germline ends came to 12 bases. Germline CDR1 SEHNR, CDR2 FQNEAQ (reference sequence).